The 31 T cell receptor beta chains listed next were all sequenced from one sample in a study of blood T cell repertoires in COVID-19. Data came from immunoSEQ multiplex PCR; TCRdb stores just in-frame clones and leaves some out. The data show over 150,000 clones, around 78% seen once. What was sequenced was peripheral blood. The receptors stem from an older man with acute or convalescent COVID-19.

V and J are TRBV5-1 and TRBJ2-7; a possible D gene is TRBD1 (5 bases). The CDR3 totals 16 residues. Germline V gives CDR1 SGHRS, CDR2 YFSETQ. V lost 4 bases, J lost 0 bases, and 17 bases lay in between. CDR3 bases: TGCGCCAGCAGCAGAGGCGTTTGGGGCAGCTCCTACGAGCAGTACTTC. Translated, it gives CASSRGVWGSSYEQYF.

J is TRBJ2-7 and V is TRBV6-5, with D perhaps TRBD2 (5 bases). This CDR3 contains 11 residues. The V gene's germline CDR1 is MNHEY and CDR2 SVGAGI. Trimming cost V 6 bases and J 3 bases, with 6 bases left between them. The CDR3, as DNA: TGTGCCAGCAGCGGACTCTACGAGCAGTACGTC. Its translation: CASSGLYEQYV.

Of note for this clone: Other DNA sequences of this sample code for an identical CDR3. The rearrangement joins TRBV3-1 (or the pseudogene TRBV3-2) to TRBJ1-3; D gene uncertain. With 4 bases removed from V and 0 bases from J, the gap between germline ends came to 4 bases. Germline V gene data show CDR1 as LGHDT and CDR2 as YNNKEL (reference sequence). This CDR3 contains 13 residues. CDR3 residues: CASSPSSGNTIYF. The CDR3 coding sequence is TGTGCCAGCAGCCCCAGCTCTGGAAACACCATATATTTT.

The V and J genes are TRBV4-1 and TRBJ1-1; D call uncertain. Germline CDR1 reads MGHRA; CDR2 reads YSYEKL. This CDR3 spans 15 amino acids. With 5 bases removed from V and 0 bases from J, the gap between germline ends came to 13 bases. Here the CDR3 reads CASSEEGFMNTEAFF. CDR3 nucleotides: TGCGCCAGCAGCGAGGAGGGATTCATGAACACTGAAGCTTTCTTT.

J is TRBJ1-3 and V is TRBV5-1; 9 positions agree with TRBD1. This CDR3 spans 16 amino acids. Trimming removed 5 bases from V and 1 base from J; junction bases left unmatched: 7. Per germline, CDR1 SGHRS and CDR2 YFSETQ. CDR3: CASRPDRGFSGNTIYF. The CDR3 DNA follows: TGCGCCAGCAGACCCGACAGGGGGTTTTCTGGAAACACCATATATTTT. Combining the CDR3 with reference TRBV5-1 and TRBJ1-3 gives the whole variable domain KAGVTQTPRYLIKTRGQQVTLSCSPISGHRSVSWYQQTPGQGLQFLFEYFSETQRNKGNFPGRFSGRQFSNSRSEMNVSTLELGDSALYLCASRPDRGFSGNTIYFGEGSWLTVV.

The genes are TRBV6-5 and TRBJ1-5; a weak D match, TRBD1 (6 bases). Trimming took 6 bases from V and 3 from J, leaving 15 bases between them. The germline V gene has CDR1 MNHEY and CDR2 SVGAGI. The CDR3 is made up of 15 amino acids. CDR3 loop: CASRASTGYNQPQHF. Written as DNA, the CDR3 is TGTGCCAGCAGGGCTTCGACAGGCTACAATCAGCCCCAGCATTTT.

The chain's CDR3 is CATSPIGLNTGELFF. DNA for the CDR3: TGTGCCACCAGCCCGATCGGACTGAACACCGGGGAGCTGTTTTTT. The chain employs TRBV15 and TRBJ2-2, with D maybe TRBD2 (5 bases). Trimming left V 5 bases short and J 1 base short, with 11 bases between. CDR1 and CDR2 (germline): LNHNV, YYDKDF (reference sequence). This CDR3 comprises 15 residues.

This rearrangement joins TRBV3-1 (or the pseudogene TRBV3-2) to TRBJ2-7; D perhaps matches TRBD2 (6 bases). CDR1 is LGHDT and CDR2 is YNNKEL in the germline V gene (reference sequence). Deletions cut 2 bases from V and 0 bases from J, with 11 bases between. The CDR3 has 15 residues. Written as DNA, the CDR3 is TGTGCCAGCAGCCAAATGCGGGGACCCTCCTACGAGCAGTACTTC. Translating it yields CASSQMRGPSYEQYF.

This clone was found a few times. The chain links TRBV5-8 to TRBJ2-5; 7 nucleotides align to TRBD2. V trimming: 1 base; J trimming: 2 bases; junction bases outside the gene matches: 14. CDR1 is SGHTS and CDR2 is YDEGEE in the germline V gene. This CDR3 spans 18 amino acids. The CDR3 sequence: CASSLSKSSRGEQETQYF. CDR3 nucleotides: TGTGCCAGCAGCTTGTCTAAGTCGAGCCGGGGGGAACAAGAGACCCAGTACTTC.

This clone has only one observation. The CDR3 is CASSGSDWFAGELFF. CDR3 DNA: TGTGCCAGCAGCGGTAGTGACTGGTTTGCCGGGGAGCTGTTTTTT. The V call is TRBV9, the J call TRBJ2-2; D is ambiguous. This CDR3 is built from 15 residues. V gave up 3 bases and J gave up 6 bases, with 15 bases separating them. In germline, CDR1 is SGDLS, CDR2 YYNGEE.

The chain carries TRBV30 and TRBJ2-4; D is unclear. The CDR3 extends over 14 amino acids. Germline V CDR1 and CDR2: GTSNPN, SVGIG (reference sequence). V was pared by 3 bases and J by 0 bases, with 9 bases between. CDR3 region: CAWSVGLAKNIQYF. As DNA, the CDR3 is TGTGCCTGGAGCGTGGGCCTAGCCAAAAACATTCAGTACTTC.

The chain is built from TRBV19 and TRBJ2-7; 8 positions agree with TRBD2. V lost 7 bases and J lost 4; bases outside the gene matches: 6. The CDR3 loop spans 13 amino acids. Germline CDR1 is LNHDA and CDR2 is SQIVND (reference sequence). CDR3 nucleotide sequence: TGTGCCAGTAATGGCGGGGGGACATACGAGCAGTACTTC. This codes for CASNGGGTYEQYF.

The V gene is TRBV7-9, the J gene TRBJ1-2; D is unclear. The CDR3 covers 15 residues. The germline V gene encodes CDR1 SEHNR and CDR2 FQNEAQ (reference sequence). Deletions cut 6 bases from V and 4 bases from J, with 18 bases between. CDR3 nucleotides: TGTGCCAGCAGTCTAGTATCCCCCATCGCCTATGGCTACACCTTC. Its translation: CASSLVSPIAYGYTF.

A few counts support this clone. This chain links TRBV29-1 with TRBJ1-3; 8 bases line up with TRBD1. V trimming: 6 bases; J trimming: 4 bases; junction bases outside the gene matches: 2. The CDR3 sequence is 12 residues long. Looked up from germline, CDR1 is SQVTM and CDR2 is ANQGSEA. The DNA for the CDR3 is TGCAGCGTCCGGACAGGGGGAAACACCATATATTTT. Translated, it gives CSVRTGGNTIYF.

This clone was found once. The CDR3 bases are TGTGCCACCAGTGACCCCTCTAGCGGGGTAGGTACGCAGTATTTT. It encodes CATSDPSSGVGTQYF. This sequence joins TRBV24-1 and TRBJ2-3; the match to TRBD2 covers 9 bases. V shed 4 bases and J 8 bases; nucleotides not matched to a gene: 9. The germline V gene encodes CDR1 KGHDR and CDR2 SFDVKD. The CDR3 extends over 15 amino acids.

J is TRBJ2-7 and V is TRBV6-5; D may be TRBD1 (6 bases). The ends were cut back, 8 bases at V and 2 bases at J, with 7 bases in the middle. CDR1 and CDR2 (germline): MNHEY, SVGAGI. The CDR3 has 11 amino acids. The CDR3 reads CASGQPYEQYV. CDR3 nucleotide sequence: TGTGCCAGCGGACAGCCCTACGAGCAGTACGTC.

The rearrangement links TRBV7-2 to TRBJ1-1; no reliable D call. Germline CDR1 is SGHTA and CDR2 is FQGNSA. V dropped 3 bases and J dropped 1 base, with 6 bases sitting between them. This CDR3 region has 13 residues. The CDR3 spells CASSFQANTEAFF. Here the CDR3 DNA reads TGTGCCAGCAGCTTTCAGGCGAACACTGAAGCTTTCTTT.

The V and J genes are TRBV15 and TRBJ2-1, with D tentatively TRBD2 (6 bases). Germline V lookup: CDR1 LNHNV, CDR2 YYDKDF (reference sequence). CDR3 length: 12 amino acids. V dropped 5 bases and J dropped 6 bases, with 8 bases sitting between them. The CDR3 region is CATSGGANEQFF. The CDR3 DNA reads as TGTGCCACCAGCGGCGGGGCCAATGAGCAGTTCTTC.

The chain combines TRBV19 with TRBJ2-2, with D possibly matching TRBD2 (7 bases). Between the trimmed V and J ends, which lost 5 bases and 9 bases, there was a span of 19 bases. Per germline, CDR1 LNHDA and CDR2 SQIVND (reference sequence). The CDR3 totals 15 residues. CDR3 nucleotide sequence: TGTGCCAGTAGTGCAACGGGGGGCTCTGGCCGGGAGCTGTTTTTT. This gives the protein CASSATGGSGRELFF.

The CDR3 reads CASKLQGAGTEAFF. DNA of the CDR3: TGTGCCAGCAAACTACAGGGGGCTGGGACTGAAGCTTTCTTT. The chain uses TRBV27 and TRBJ1-1; 9 bases fit TRBD1. There are 14 residues in the CDR3. After removal of 7 bases from V and 5 bases from J, the junction contained 8 bases not matched to a gene. CDR1 is MNHEY, CDR2 SMNVEV, per germline (reference sequence).

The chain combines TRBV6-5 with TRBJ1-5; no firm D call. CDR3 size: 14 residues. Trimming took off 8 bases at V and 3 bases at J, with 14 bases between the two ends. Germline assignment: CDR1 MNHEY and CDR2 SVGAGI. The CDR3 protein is CASRMAGNNQPQHF. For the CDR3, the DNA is TGTGCCAGCCGCATGGCAGGCAACAATCAGCCCCAGCATTTT.

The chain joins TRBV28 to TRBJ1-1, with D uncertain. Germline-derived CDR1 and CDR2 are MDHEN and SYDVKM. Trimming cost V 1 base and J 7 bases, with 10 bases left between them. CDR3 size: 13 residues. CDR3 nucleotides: TGTGCCAGCAGTTTATCACCCGTCAGTGAAGCTTTCTTT. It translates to CASSLSPVSEAFF.

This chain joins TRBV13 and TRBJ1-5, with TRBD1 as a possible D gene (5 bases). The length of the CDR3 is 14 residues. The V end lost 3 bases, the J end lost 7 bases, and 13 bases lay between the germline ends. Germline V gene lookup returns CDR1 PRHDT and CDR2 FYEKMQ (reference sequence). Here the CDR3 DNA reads TGTGCCAGCAGCTTGCGGGGGAGTTACCAGCCCCAGCATTTT. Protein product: CASSLRGSYQPQHF.

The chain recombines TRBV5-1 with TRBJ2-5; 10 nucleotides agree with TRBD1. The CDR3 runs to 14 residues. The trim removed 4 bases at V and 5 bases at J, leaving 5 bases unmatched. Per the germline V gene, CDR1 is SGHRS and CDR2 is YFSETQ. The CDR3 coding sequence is TGCGCCAGCAGCCGGACAGGGGGTGGGGAGACCCAGTACTTC. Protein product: CASSRTGGGETQYF. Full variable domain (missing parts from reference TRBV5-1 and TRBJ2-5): KAGVTQTPRYLIKTRGQQVTLSCSPISGHRSVSWYQQTPGQGLQFLFEYFSETQRNKGNFPGRFSGRQFSNSRSEMNVSTLELGDSALYLCASSRTGGGETQYFGPGTRLLVL.

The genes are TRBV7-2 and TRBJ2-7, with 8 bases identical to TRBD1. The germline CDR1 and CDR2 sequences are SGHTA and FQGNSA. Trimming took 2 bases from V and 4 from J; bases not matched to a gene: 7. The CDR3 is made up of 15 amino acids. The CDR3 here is CASSLYAGGKYEQYF. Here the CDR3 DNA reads TGTGCCAGCAGCTTATATGCAGGGGGCAAGTACGAGCAGTACTTC.

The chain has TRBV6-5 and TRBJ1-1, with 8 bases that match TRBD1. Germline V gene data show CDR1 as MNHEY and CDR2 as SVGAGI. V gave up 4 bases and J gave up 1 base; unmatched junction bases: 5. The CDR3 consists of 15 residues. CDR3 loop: CASSSTGTGNTEAFF. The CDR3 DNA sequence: TGTGCCAGCAGTTCCACCGGGACAGGGAACACTGAAGCTTTCTTT.

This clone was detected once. CDR3 coding DNA: TGTGCCAGTAGAAATCAACGGGGACAGTACTATGGCTACACCTTC. This codes for CASRNQRGQYYGYTF. This rearrangement joins TRBV19 to TRBJ1-2; TRBD1 matches at 7 bases. J gave up 3 bases and V 6 bases, and 10 bases lay outside the gene matches. The germline gives CDR1 LNHDA, CDR2 SQIVND (reference sequence). The CDR3 sequence is 15 residues long.

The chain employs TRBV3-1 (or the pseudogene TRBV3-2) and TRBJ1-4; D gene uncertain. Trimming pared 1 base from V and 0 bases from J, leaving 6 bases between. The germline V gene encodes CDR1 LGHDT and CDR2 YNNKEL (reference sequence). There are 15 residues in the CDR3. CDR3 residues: CASSQGVATNEKLFF. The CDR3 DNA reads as TGTGCCAGCAGCCAAGGAGTTGCAACTAATGAAAAACTGTTTTTT.

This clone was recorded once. Written as DNA, the CDR3 is TGTGCCAGCTCACCACGGGGGGACCAAGAGACCCAGTACTTC. Its protein is CASSPRGDQETQYF. The chain carries TRBV18 and TRBJ2-5, with a possible D match to TRBD2 (6 bases). Germline loops: CDR1 KGHSH, CDR2 LQKENI. CDR3 length: 14 residues. Trimming cost V 1 base and J 0 bases, with 6 bases left between them.

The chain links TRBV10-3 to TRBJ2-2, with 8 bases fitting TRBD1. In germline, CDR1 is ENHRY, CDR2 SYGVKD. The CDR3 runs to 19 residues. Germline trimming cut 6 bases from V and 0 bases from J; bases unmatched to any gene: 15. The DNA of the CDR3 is TGTGCCATCAGGTCCGGGACAGGAGTAGCAAAATCGAACACCGGGGAGCTGTTTTTT. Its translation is CAIRSGTGVAKSNTGELFF.

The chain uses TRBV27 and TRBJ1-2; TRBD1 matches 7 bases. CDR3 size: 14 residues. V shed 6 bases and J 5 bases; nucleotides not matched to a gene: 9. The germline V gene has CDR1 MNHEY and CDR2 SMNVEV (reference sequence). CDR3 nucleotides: TGTGCCAGCAGGGGGGGACAGAGCGGGTATGGCTACACCTTC. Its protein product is CASRGGQSGYGYTF.